What follows is one TCR beta chain and its context. Original processing notes: Amplification from reference gene primers served as the basis for estimated nucleated cell counts. The method was immunoSEQ multiplex PCR; TCRdb's version includes in-frame clones alone and lacks a portion of them. V and J calls and clone size are those listed in that table; D and trimming were worked out from the DNA. Of hundreds of thousands of clones listed, around 85% were seen once; the top ten hold about 8%. Germline V gene lookup returns CDR1 SNHLY and CDR2 FYNNEI. V was pared by 4 bases and J by 6 bases, with 5 bases of the junction left unmatched. This CDR3 comprises 14 residues. This record belongs to a study of blood T cell repertoires in COVID-19. Study details: COVID-19 samples, acute and convalescent, were from the United States, Italy and Spain. T cells, B-cell-depleted T cells, or PBMCs supplied cDNA or gDNA.

This TCR derives from a woman older than 75 with acute or convalescent COVID-19. The J gene is TRBJ1-2, the V gene TRBV2, with 10 bases fitting TRBD1. The sample comprised peripheral blood. For the CDR3, the DNA is TGTGCCAGCAGTGTGGACAGGGGGGGCGATGGCTACACCTTC. It encodes CASSVDRGGDGYTF.